The 10 T cell receptor beta chains listed next were all sequenced from one sample in a study of T cell responses to AZD1222 COVID-19 vaccine. Produced via immunoSEQ multiplex PCR; TCRdb's table is partial and in-frame only. The profile covers 80,000 to 85,000 clones, with around 90% appearing a single time and more than 7.5% taken by the ten largest. Sequencing used peripheral blood, obtained 28 days after the second AZD1222 dose. All receptors derive from an adult who received the AZD1222 COVID-19 vaccine.

The genes are TRBV9 and TRBJ2-5; tentative D call: TRBD1 (6 bases). V gave up 5 bases and J gave up 1 base, with 15 bases separating them. The CDR3 extends over 15 amino acids. Per germline, CDR1 SGDLS and CDR2 YYNGEE. The CDR3 is CASSQSGQSQETQYF. CDR3 DNA: TGTGCCAGCAGTCAAAGCGGACAGTCCCAAGAGACCCAGTACTTC.

This clone has only a few counts. The chain carries TRBV2 and TRBJ1-4; TRBD1 is a possible D gene (5 bases). This CDR3 has 14 amino acids. Looked up from germline, CDR1 is SNHLY and CDR2 is FYNNEI. V dropped 7 bases and J dropped 4 bases, with 13 bases sitting between them. CDR3 DNA: TGTGCCAGCACCGAGACAGAGGTTAATGAAAAACTGTTTTTT. Translation: CASTETEVNEKLFF.

The genes are TRBV9 and TRBJ2-1; D gene ambiguous. Germline CDR1 and CDR2: SGDLS and YYNGEE. Between the trimmed V and J ends, which lost 0 bases and 4 bases, there was a span of 14 bases. There are 16 residues in the CDR3. The CDR3 reads CASSVDPLGPYNEQFF. CDR3 sequence (DNA): TGTGCCAGCAGCGTAGATCCCCTTGGTCCTTACAATGAGCAGTTCTTC.

The V call is TRBV5-1, the J call TRBJ1-1; perhaps TRBD1 as D (5 bases). The CDR3 is 13 amino acids. V was trimmed by 3 bases and J by 4 bases, leaving 10 bases between them. Looked up from germline, CDR1 is SGHRS and CDR2 is YFSETQ. The CDR3: CASSSGLATEAFF. The DNA of the CDR3 is TGCGCCAGCAGCTCGGGACTGGCCACTGAAGCTTTCTTT.

J is TRBJ1-5 and V is TRBV4-2; 7 positions match TRBD1. The CDR3 runs 17 residues. The germline V gene has CDR1 LGHNA and CDR2 YNFKEQ. V lost 1 base, J lost 7 bases, and 13 bases stayed unmatched. The CDR3 DNA sequence: TGTGCCAGCAGCCAAGGAGAGGGGGCGGGTAAAAGCCAGCCCCAGCATTTT. This gives the protein CASSQGEGAGKSQPQHF.

V is TRBV19 and J is TRBJ1-1; 7 bases fit TRBD1. The CDR3 spans 13 residues. CDR1 and CDR2 (germline): LNHDA, SQIVND (reference sequence). V lost 8 bases to trimming and J lost 5 bases; unmatched junction nucleotides: 8. CDR3 loop: CASRQGSGTEAFF. The CDR3 DNA is TGTGCCAGTCGACAGGGTTCGGGTACTGAAGCTTTCTTT. Combining the CDR3 with reference TRBV19 and TRBJ1-1 gives the whole variable domain DGGITQSPKYLFRKEGQNVTLSCEQNLNHDAMYWYRQDPGQGLRLIYYSQIVNDFQKGDIAEGYSVSREKKESFPLTVTSAQKNPTAFYLCASRQGSGTEAFFGQGTRLTVV.

This clone came up once. This rearrangement joins TRBV28 to TRBJ2-7; the match to TRBD2 covers 11 bases. This CDR3 spans 18 amino acids. Germline lookup yields CDR1 MDHEN and CDR2 SYDVKM. Trimming removed 6 bases from V and 2 bases from J; junction bases left unmatched: 15. The CDR3 here is CASSPLRGTSGYPYEQYF. For the CDR3, the DNA is TGTGCCAGCAGCCCTCTGCGCGGGACTAGCGGATATCCCTACGAGCAGTACTTC.

The V and J genes are TRBV18 and TRBJ2-7, with no clear D. CDR3 length: 12 amino acids. V was pared by 1 base and J by 6 bases, with 7 bases between. Germline-derived CDR1 and CDR2 are KGHSH and LQKENI. This chain's CDR3 is CASSPRQVEQYF. CDR3 nucleotides: TGTGCCAGCTCACCACGGCAGGTCGAGCAGTACTTC.

The rearrangement uses TRBV30 and TRBJ2-7; D is unresolved. CDR1 GTSNPN and CDR2 SVGIG come from the germline V gene (reference sequence). The CDR3 sequence is 15 residues long. Trimming took 3 bases from V and 4 from J, leaving 19 bases between them. The CDR3 spells CAWSPGFRLIYEQYF. CDR3 DNA sequence: TGTGCCTGGAGCCCCGGGTTTCGCTTGATTTACGAGCAGTACTTC.

The CDR3 coding sequence is TGTGCCTGGAGTCGGCAGGGAAAGTGGGAGCTGTTTTTT. Translation gives CAWSRQGKWELFF. V and J are TRBV30 and TRBJ2-2, with a weak D call TRBD1 (5 bases). The CDR3 has 13 residues. Trimming shortened V by 2 bases and J by 9 bases, and 13 bases separated the two germline ends. Germline V CDR1 and CDR2: GTSNPN, SVGIG (reference sequence).